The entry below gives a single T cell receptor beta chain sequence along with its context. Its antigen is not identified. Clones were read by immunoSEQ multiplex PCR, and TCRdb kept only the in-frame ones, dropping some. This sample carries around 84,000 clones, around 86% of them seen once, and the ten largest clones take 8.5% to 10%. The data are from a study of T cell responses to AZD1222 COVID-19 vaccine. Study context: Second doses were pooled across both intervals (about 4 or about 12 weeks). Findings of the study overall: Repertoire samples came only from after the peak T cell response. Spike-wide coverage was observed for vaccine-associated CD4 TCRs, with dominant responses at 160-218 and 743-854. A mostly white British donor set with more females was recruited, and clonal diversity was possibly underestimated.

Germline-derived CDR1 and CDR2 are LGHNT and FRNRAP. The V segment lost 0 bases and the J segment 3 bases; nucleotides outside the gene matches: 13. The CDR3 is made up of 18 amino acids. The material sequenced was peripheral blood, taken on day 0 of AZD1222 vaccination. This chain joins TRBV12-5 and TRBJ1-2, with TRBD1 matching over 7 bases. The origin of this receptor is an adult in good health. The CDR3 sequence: CASGLVRGSLTGDYGYTF. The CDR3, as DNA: TGTGCTAGTGGTTTGGTAAGGGGATCACTCACAGGGGACTATGGCTACACCTTC.